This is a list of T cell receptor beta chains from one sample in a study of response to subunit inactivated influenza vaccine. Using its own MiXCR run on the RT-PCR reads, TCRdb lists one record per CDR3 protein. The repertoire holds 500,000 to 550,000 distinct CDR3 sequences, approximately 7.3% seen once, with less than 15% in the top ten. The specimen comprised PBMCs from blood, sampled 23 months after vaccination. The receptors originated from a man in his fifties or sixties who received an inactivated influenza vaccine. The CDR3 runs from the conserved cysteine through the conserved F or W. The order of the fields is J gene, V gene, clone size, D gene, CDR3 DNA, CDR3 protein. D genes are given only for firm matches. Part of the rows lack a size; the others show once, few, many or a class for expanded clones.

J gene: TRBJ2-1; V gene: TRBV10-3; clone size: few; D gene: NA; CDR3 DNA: TGTGCCATCAGGGGGACTCAGGCGGAGCAGTTCTTC; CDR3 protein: CAIRGTQAEQFF
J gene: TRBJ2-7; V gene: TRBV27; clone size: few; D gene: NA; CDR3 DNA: TGTGCCAGCAGTTTATCATGGGGGAGAGTAGGGGAGCAGTACTTC; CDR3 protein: CASSLSWGRVGEQYF
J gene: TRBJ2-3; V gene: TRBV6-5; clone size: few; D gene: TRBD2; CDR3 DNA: TGTGCCAGCAGTTACTCGATGGGCGGGGGGGCCACAGATACGCAGTATTTT; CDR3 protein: CASSYSMGGGATDTQYF
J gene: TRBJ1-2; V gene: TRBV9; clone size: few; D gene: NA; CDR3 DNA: TGTGCCAGCAGCGTGTCCGAGGGTTCGTATGGCTACACCTTC; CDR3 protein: CASSVSEGSYGYTF
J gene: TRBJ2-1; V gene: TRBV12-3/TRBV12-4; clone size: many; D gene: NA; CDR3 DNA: TGTGCCAGCAGTCGGAGGACAGCCCAGTCCTACAATGAGCAGTTCTTC; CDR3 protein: CASSRRTAQSYNEQFF
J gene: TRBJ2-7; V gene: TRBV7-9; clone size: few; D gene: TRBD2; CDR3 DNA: TGTGCCAGCAGCCACACTAGCGGAGTTAGCTCCTACGAGCAGTACTTC; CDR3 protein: CASSHTSGVSSYEQYF
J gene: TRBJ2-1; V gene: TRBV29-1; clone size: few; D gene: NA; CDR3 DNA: TGCAGCGTCCAACGAGGGACGGGAAACAATGAGCAGTTCTTC; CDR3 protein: CSVQRGTGNNEQFF
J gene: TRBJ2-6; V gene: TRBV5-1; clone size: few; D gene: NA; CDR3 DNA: TGCGCCAGCAGGGCCTCTGGGGCCAACGTCCTGACTTTC; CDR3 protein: CASRASGANVLTF
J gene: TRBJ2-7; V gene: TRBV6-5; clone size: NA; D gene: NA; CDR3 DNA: TGTGCCAGCACCACGATGGGGAACGAGCAGTACTTC; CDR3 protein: CASTTMGNEQYF
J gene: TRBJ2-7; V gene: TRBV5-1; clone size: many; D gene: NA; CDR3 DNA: TGCGCCAGCAGCTTGTCCGATATACAGGGACCACAGTCCTACGAGCAGTACTTC; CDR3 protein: CASSLSDIQGPQSYEQYF
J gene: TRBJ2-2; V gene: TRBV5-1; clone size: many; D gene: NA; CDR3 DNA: TGCGCCAGCAGCCAACTAGGGTCCGACGCCGGGGAGCTGTTTTTT; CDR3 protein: CASSQLGSDAGELFF
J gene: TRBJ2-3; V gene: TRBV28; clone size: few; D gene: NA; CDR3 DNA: TGTGCCAGCAGTTCTAACAACAGGGCTTACCATCAAGATACGCAGTATTTT; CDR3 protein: CASSSNNRAYHQDTQYF
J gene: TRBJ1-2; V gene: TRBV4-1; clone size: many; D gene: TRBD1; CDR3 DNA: TGCGCCAGCAGCCAAGATCACAGGGGAGGTGGCTACACCTTC; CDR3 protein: CASSQDHRGGGYTF
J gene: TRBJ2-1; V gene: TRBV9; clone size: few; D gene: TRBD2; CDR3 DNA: TGTGCCAGCAGCGTAGGTCTAGCGGGGAGATACAATGAGCAGTTCTTC; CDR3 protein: CASSVGLAGRYNEQFF
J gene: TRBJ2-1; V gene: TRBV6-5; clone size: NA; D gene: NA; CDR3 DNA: TGTGCCAGCAGTTACTCACCATACCTGAGCTCCTACAATGAGCAGTTCTTC; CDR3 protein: CASSYSPYLSSYNEQFF
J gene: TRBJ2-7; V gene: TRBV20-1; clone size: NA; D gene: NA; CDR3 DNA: TGCAGTGCTAGAGATCCTTTACTCTACGAGCAGTACTTC; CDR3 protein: CSARDPLLYEQYF
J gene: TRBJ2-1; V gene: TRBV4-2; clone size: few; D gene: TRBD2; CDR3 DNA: TGTGCCAGCAGCCATACTAGCGGGAGGGGTAATGAGCAGTTCTTC; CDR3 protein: CASSHTSGRGNEQFF